The 25 T cell receptor beta chains below come from one sample, sequenced in a study of blood T cell repertoires in COVID-19. Only in-frame clones appear in the TCRdb table, and some are missing; sequencing was by immunoSEQ multiplex PCR. Here the sample spans over 150,000 clones, over 80% being singletons. Sequencing was performed on peripheral blood. The origin of the receptors is a woman aged 60 to 75 who had recovered from COVID-19.

This clone came up once. V is TRBV5-1 and J is TRBJ2-5; 8 positions agree with TRBD2. The trim removed 0 bases at V and 4 bases at J, leaving 8 bases unmatched. This CDR3 region has 16 residues. CDR1 and CDR2 from the germline V gene are SGHRS and YFSETQ. In DNA form, the CDR3 reads TGCGCCAGCAGCTTGGAAAGCGGGGGCGTTGGAGAGACCCAGTACTTC. Residues: CASSLESGGVGETQYF.

The chain employs TRBV11-3 and TRBJ2-1, with 8 nucleotides matching TRBD2. Germline-derived CDR1 and CDR2 are SGHNT and YENEEA. The CDR3 is 18 amino acids. Trimming removed 5 bases from V and 3 bases from J; junction bases left unmatched: 15. CDR3 sequence: CASSPTLPTSEGYNEQFF. CDR3 coding DNA: TGTGCCAGCAGCCCGACGCTTCCGACTAGCGAGGGCTACAATGAGCAGTTCTTC.

V usage is TRBV5-1 and J usage is TRBJ2-3, with 11 bases lining up with TRBD1. V lost 4 bases and J lost 2; bases outside the gene matches: 3. Looked up from germline, CDR1 is SGHRS and CDR2 is YFSETQ. The CDR3 is 15 amino acids. CDR3 sequence: CASSRTGGPTDTQYF. The CDR3 DNA reads TGCGCCAGCAGCCGGACAGGGGGCCCCACAGATACGCAGTATTTT.

This chain joins TRBV5-1 and TRBJ2-1, with a tentative D call TRBD2 (5 bases). The CDR3 is 14 residues long. Trimming took 9 bases from V and 1 from J, leaving 14 bases between them. The germline CDR1 and CDR2 sequences are SGHRS and YFSETQ. The CDR3 loop is CATKIGVSYNEQFF. CDR3 DNA sequence: TGCGCCACCAAGATCGGGGTTTCCTACAATGAGCAGTTCTTC.

This chain uses TRBV5-5 with TRBJ2-1; TRBD2 agrees at 9 bases. The CDR3 length is 17 residues. The V and J ends lost 2 bases and 5 bases, in that order; junction bases with no gene match: 11. Germline CDR1 reads SGHKS; CDR2 reads YYEKEE (reference sequence). CDR3 DNA sequence: TGTGCCAGCAGCTTTTTGTCTAGCGGGGCCCGAAACAATGAGCAGTTCTTC. Translation gives CASSFLSSGARNNEQFF.

The chain is built from TRBV18 and TRBJ1-5; D is unresolved. The CDR3 length is 15 residues. CDR1 is KGHSH, CDR2 LQKENI, per germline. The V end was cut by 3 bases, the J end by 1 base, with 10 bases between. CDR3 protein: CASSPAGSSNQPQHF. The CDR3, as DNA: TGTGCCAGCTCACCGGCCGGGTCCAGCAATCAGCCCCAGCATTTT.

V is TRBV21-1 and J is TRBJ1-6. TRBV21-1 has pseudogene status. The CDR3 has 15 residues. The CDR3: CASSKIGGWNSPLHF. The CDR3 DNA sequence: TGTGCCAGCAGCAAAATCGGGGGATGGAATTCACCCCTCCACTTT.

The rearrangement uses TRBV6-6 and TRBJ2-7; weak D call: TRBD2 (6 bases). V lost 6 bases and J 0 bases, leaving 12 bases between the germline ends. There are 14 residues in the CDR3. The germline CDR1 and CDR2 sequences are MNHNY and SVGAGI (reference sequence). This CDR3 is CASREGPSSYEQYF. The CDR3, as DNA: TGTGCCAGCAGGGAGGGCCCGAGCTCCTACGAGCAGTACTTC.

The chain has TRBV5-4 and TRBJ2-2; 8 bases line up with TRBD1. The V and J ends lost 4 bases and 1 base, in that order; junction bases with no gene match: 3. Germline values: CDR1 SGHNT, CDR2 YYREEE (reference sequence). The CDR3 consists of 15 residues. The CDR3 loop reads CASSRGQVNTGELFF. As DNA, the CDR3 is TGTGCCAGCAGCCGGGGACAGGTGAACACCGGGGAGCTGTTTTTT.

This clone was counted a single time. V and J are TRBV27 and TRBJ1-1; D not certain. Trimming took 2 bases from V and 4 from J, leaving 8 bases between them. The length of the CDR3 is 13 residues. Germline V CDR1 and CDR2: MNHEY, SMNVEV (reference sequence). Here the CDR3 DNA reads TGTGCCAGCAGTTTAGGGGAGGGCACTGAAGCTTTCTTT. Translated: CASSLGEGTEAFF.

The gene calls are TRBV19 and TRBJ1-5, with 10 bases lining up with TRBD1. Germline CDR1 LNHDA, CDR2 SQIVND (reference sequence). The CDR3 has 14 residues. The V gene end was trimmed by 5 bases and the J gene end by 10 bases; junction bases not matched to a gene: 8. DNA for the CDR3: TGTGCCAGTAGTGCGGGGACAGGGGAGAGTCCCCAGCATTTT. Its translation: CASSAGTGESPQHF.

The chain employs TRBV2 and TRBJ1-1; D not resolved. V was cut by 7 bases and J by 2 bases, with 14 bases left in between. The germline V gene has CDR1 SNHLY and CDR2 FYNNEI. The length of the CDR3 is 14 residues. This chain's CDR3 is CASTREQINTEAFF. The CDR3 nucleotides are TGTGCCAGCACCCGAGAACAGATAAACACTGAAGCTTTCTTT.

The chain joins TRBV6-2 or TRBV6-3 to TRBJ2-1; D is possibly TRBD2 (6 bases). Germline CDR1 is MNHEY and CDR2 is SVGEGT. The V and J ends lost 3 bases and 6 bases respectively, with 18 bases between them. The CDR3 consists of 16 residues. The CDR3 is CASSYGGLSWRNEQFF. The CDR3, as DNA: TGTGCCAGCAGTTATGGGGGACTCTCCTGGCGCAATGAGCAGTTCTTC.

The rearrangement joins TRBV18 to TRBJ1-1; 7 bases match TRBD1. The CDR3 runs 15 residues. With V trimmed by 6 bases and J by 1 base, 8 bases remained unmatched. The germline V gene encodes CDR1 KGHSH and CDR2 LQKENI. The DNA of the CDR3 is TGTGCCAGCTCTCCCAGGGACAGTCAGAACACTGAAGCTTTCTTT. The encoded protein is CASSPRDSQNTEAFF.

This clone was picked up one time. The rearrangement uses TRBV4-3 and TRBJ2-3, with a possible D match to TRBD2 (7 bases). CDR3 size: 15 residues. Germline V gene data show CDR1 as LGHNA and CDR2 as YSLEER. Trimming took off 0 bases at V and 6 bases at J, with 13 bases between the two ends. The CDR3 DNA sequence: TGCGCCAGCAGCCAAGATCAGGGGAGGGGGGATACGCAGTATTTT. It specifies CASSQDQGRGDTQYF.

This chain joins TRBV9 and TRBJ2-2; tentatively, D is TRBD1 (6 bases). Germline V CDR1 and CDR2: SGDLS, YYNGEE. The CDR3 totals 16 residues. Trimming removed 0 bases from V and 2 bases from J, with 11 bases in between. The CDR3 loop is CASSVDGDTNTGELFF. The CDR3 DNA reads TGTGCCAGCAGCGTAGATGGGGACACCAACACCGGGGAGCTGTTTTTT.

This rearrangement joins TRBV28 to TRBJ2-2; 10 positions match TRBD2. Germline-derived CDR1 and CDR2 are MDHEN and SYDVKM. The CDR3 has 13 amino acids. The V and J ends lost 8 bases and 7 bases, in that order; junction bases with no gene match: 4. Here the CDR3 DNA reads TGTGCCAGCCTCAGCGGGGGGGTCGGGGAGCTGTTTTTT. Translation gives CASLSGGVGELFF. The entire variable domain, with the rest obtained from reference TRBV28 and TRBJ2-2, is as follows: DVKVTQSSRYLVKRTGEKVFLECVQDMDHENMFWYRQDPGLGLRLIYFSYDVKMKEKGDIPEGYSVSREKKERFSLILESASTNQTSMYLCASLSGGVGELFFGEGSRLTVL.

The genes are TRBV6-2 or TRBV6-3 and TRBJ2-5; D gene unclear. V dropped 5 bases and J dropped 4 bases, with 14 bases sitting between them. The CDR3 sequence is 14 residues long. CDR1 is MNHEY and CDR2 is SVGEGT in the germline V gene. DNA for the CDR3: TGTGCCAGCAGTGATCCAACGCCGGGAGAGACCCAGTACTTC. Encoded protein: CASSDPTPGETQYF.

The chain has TRBV2 and TRBJ2-7, with D perhaps matching TRBD2 (6 bases). The V end was cut by 11 bases, the J end by 3 bases, with 14 bases between. The CDR3 sequence is 12 residues long. CDR1 and CDR2 from the germline V gene are SNHLY and FYNNEI. CDR3 sequence: CAGGPRYYEQYF. CDR3 nucleotides: TGTGCCGGAGGGCCGCGCTACTACGAGCAGTACTTC.

The chain has TRBV5-6 and TRBJ1-1; 8 bases agree with TRBD1. The CDR3 is made up of 13 amino acids. Per germline, CDR1 SGHDT and CDR2 YYEEEE. V was clipped by 3 bases and J by 4 bases; unmatched bases: 2. CDR3 region: CASSWTGLTEAFF. The DNA for the CDR3 is TGTGCCAGCAGCTGGACAGGGCTCACTGAAGCTTTCTTT.

The chain couples TRBV10-3 to TRBJ1-2, with a weak D call TRBD1 (5 bases). This CDR3 region has 13 residues. The ends were cut back, 10 bases at V and 2 bases at J, with 14 bases in the middle. CDR1 and CDR2 from the germline V gene are ENHRY and SYGVKD. The DNA for the CDR3 is TGTGCCAGTCAGGGCGAATTAAACTATGGCTACACCTTC. Residues: CASQGELNYGYTF.

The chain joins TRBV5-1 to TRBJ1-4, with no clear D. The CDR3 is made up of 15 amino acids. V lost 0 bases and J 3 bases, leaving 9 bases between the germline ends. The germline CDR1 and CDR2 sequences are SGHRS and YFSETQ. The CDR3: CASSLDGVSNEKLFF. CDR3 DNA sequence: TGCGCCAGCAGCTTGGACGGGGTCTCTAATGAAAAACTGTTTTTT. The variable domain in full, with the rest retrieved from reference TRBV5-1 and TRBJ1-4, is KAGVTQTPRYLIKTRGQQVTLSCSPISGHRSVSWYQQTPGQGLQFLFEYFSETQRNKGNFPGRFSGRQFSNSRSEMNVSTLELGDSALYLCASSLDGVSNEKLFFGSGTQLSVL.

V and J are TRBV6-6 and TRBJ1-5; 8 bases fit TRBD1. This CDR3 has 16 amino acids. Germline V lookup: CDR1 MNHNY, CDR2 SVGAGI (reference sequence). V shed 5 bases, J shed 1 base, and the junction held 7 bases outside the gene matches. The CDR3 DNA follows: TGTGCCAGCAGTCCGCAGGGGGCCGAGAGCAATCAGCCCCAGCATTTT. Protein: CASSPQGAESNQPQHF.

This sequence joins TRBV7-9 and TRBJ2-4; 7 bases agree with TRBD1. V lost 5 bases and J lost 3; bases outside the gene matches: 13. The CDR3 runs to 17 residues. Germline values: CDR1 SEHNR, CDR2 FQNEAQ (reference sequence). In DNA form, the CDR3 reads TGTGCCAGCAGCCCAGATAGGGGCCAGGGGGTCAAAAACATTCAGTACTTC. It translates to CASSPDRGQGVKNIQYF.

This chain uses TRBV10-3 with TRBJ2-2; TRBD1 matches 9 bases. The CDR3 is 16 residues long. CDR1 is ENHRY, CDR2 SYGVKD, per germline. Losses at the gene ends were 7 bases for V and 0 bases for J; bases not matched to a gene: 6. The CDR3, as DNA: TGTGCCATCACTGGACGGACAGGGGCGAACACCGGGGAGCTGTTTTTT. It specifies CAITGRTGANTGELFF.